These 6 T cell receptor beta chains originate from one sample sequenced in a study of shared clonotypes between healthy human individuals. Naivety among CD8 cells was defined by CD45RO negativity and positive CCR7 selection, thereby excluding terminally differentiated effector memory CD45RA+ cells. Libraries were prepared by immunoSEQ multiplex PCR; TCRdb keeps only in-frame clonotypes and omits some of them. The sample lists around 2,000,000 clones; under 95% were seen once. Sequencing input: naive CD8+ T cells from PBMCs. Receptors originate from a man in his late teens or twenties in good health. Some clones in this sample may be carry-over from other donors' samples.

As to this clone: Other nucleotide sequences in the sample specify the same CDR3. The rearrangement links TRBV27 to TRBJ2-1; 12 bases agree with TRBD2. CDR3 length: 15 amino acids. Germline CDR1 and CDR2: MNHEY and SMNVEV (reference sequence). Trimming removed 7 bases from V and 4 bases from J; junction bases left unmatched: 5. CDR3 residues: CASTPGTSGYNEQFF. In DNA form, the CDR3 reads TGTGCCAGCACCCCTGGGACTAGCGGGTACAATGAGCAGTTCTTC.

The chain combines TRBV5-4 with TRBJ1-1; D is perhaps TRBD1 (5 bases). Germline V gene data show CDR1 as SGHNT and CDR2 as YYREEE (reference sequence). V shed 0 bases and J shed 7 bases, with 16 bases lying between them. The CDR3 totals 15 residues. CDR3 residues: CASSLGDRLENEAFF. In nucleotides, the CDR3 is TGTGCCAGCAGCTTGGGGGACCGCCTGGAGAATGAAGCTTTCTTT.

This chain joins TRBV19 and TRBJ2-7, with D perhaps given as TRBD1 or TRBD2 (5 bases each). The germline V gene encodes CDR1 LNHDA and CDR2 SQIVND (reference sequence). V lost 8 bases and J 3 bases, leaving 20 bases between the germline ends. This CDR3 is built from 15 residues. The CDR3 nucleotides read TGTGCCAGTTCGGGGCTGGGAGAGGGTTACTACGAGCAGTACTTC. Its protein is CASSGLGEGYYEQYF. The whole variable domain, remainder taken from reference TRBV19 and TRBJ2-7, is DGGITQSPKYLFRKEGQNVTLSCEQNLNHDAMYWYRQDPGQGLRLIYYSQIVNDFQKGDIAEGYSVSREKKESFPLTVTSAQKNPTAFYLCASSGLGEGYYEQYFGPGTRLTVT.

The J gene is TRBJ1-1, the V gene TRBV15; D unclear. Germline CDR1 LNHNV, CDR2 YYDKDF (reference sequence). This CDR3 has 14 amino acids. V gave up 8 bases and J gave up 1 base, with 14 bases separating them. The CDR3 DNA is TGTGCCACCGCTAGAGGATGGGGGAACACTGAAGCTTTCTTT. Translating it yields CATARGWGNTEAFF.

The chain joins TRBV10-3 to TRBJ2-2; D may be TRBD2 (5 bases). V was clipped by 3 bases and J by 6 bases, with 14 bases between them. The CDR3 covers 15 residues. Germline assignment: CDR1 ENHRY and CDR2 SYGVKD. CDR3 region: CAISDAGNAAGELFF. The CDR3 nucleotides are TGTGCCATCAGTGACGCCGGGAACGCCGCCGGGGAGCTGTTTTTT.

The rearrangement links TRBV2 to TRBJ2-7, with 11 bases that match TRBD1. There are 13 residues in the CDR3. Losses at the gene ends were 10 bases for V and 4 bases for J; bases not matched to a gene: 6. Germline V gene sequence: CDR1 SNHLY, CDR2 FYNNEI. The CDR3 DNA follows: TGTGCCACCAGGGACAGGGGGACGTACGAGCAGTACTTC. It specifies CATRDRGTYEQYF.